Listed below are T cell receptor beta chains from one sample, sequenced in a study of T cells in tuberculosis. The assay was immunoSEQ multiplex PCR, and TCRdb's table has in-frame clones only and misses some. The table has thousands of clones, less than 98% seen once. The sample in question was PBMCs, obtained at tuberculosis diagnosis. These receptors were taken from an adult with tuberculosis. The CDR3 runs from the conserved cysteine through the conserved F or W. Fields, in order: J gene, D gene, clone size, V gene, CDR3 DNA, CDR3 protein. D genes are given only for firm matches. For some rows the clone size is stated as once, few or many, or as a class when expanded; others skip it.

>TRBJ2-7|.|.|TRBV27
TGTGCCAGCAGACTCCAGCGGAGGGTCGACTCCTACGAGCAGTACTTC
CASRLQRRVDSYEQYF
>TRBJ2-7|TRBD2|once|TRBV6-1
TGTGCCAGCAGCCAAGCGGGAGGGCCAGGTTACGAGCAGTACTTC
CASSQAGGPGYEQYF
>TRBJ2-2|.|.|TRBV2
TGTGCCAGCAGTGAATACAGTAACACCGGGGAGCTGTTTTTT
CASSEYSNTGELFF
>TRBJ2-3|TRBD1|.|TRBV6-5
TGTGCCAGCAGTTACGGGCAGGGGGCAACAGATACGCAGTATTTT
CASSYGQGATDTQYF
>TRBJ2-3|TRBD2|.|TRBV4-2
TGTGCCAGCAGCCAAGGCGGGAGCCGCACAGATACGCAGTATTTT
CASSQGGSRTDTQYF
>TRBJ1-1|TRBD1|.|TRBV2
TGTGCCAGCAACCCCCGTACAGGGGGCTTAACTGAAGCTTTCTTT
CASNPRTGGLTEAFF
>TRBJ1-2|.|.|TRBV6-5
TGTGCCAGCAGTTACGGGAGATTAGGCTATGGCTACACCTTC
CASSYGRLGYGYTF
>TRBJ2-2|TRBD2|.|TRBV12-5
TGTGCTAGTGGTCCCCTACTAGCGGGACTGATCTCGAACACCGGGGAGCTGTTTTTT
CASGPLLAGLISNTGELFF
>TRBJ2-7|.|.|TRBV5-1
TGCGCCAGCAGCTCCCGACAGGTGGGGTACCACGAGCAGTACTTC
CASSSRQVGYHEQYF
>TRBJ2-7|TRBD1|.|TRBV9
TGTGCCAGCAGCCCCAGCGACAGGGTTGACGAGCAGTACTTC
CASSPSDRVDEQYF
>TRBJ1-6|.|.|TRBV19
TGTGCCAGTAGGGAACAGGGCGGGAATTCACCCCTCCACTTT
CASREQGGNSPLHF
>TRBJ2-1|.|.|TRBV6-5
TGTGCCAGCAGTTATGATGTGAGGGGGATGGAGCAGTTCTTC
CASSYDVRGMEQFF
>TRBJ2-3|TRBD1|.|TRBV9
TGTGCCAGCAGCGTAGCCCCGAGACAGGGGGCAACAGATACGCAGTATTTT
CASSVAPRQGATDTQYF
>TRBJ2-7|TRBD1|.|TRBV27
TGTGCCAGCGGGACAGCCTCTTGGACCTACGAGCAGTACTTC
CASGTASWTYEQYF
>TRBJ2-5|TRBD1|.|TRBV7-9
TGTGCCAGCAGCTCGGGACAGGGGGGGGCCCGCCAAGAGACCCAGTACTTC
CASSSGQGGARQETQYF
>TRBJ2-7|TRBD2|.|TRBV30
TGTGCCTGGAGTGGAGCGGGGCCTTACGAGCAGTACTTC
CAWSGAGPYEQYF
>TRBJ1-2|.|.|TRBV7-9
TGTGCCAGCAGCTTAGGCGCGGCGGGTCCCTATGGCTACACCTTC
CASSLGAAGPYGYTF
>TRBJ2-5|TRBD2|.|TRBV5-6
TGTGCCAGCAGCTTGTCGGTGGGACTAGCAGGTGAAGAGACCCAGTACTTC
CASSLSVGLAGEETQYF
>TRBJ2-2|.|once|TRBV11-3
TGTGCCAGCAGCTTGTGGGACACGAACACGGCCGGGGAGCTGTTTTTT
CASSLWDTNTAGELFF
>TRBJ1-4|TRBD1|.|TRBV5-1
TGCGCCAGCAGCTTATTGACAGGGAGGGAAAAACTGTTTTTT
CASSLLTGREKLFF
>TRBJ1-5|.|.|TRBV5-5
TGTGCCAGCAGCTGGGACTGGAGTCAGCCCCAGCATTTT
CASSWDWSQPQHF
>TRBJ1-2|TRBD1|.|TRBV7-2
TGTGCCAGCAGCTTAGCGCAGGGGGGCTATGGCTACACCTTC
CASSLAQGGYGYTF
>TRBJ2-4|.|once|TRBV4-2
TGTGCCAGCAGCCAAAGGGGAGGTGACAAAAACATTCAGTACTTC
CASSQRGGDKNIQYF
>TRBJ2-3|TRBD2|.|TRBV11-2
TGTGCCAGCAGCTTAGAGTTGCGCGGGGGTAACACAGATACGCAGTATTTT
CASSLELRGGNTDTQYF
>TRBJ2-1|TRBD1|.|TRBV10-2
TGCGCCAGCAGTGAAGGGGGCGAGCAGTTCTTC
CASSEGGEQFF
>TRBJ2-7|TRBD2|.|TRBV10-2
TGCGCCAGCAGTTCGGGTAGCGGGAGGGCCGAGGCTGGAGGAGAGCAGTACTTC
CASSSGSGRAEAGGEQYF
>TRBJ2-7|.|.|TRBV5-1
TGCGCCAGCAGCGCGGGGGCCCAGTCCTACGAGCAGTACTTC
CASSAGAQSYEQYF
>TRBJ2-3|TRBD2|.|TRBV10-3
TGTGCCATCAGACCCGTCCAGCGGGGGACCACAGATACGCAGTATTTT
CAIRPVQRGTTDTQYF
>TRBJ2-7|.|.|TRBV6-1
TGTGCCAGCTATGGCGGCTCCTACGAGCAGTACTTC
CASYGGSYEQYF
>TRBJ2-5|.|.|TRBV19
TGTGCCAGTAGTATGCAGGGGATAGAGACCCAGTACTTC
CASSMQGIETQYF
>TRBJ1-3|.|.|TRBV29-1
TGCAGCGTTGTTGGAGTCTCTGGAAACACCATATATTTT
CSVVGVSGNTIYF
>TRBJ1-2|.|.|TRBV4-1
TGCGCCAGCAGCCAAGTTGGACCGGGAGGCTACACCTTC
CASSQVGPGGYTF
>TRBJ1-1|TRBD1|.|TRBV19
TGTGCCAGCGGACAGGCGCTTATGAACACTGAAGCTTTCTTT
CASGQALMNTEAFF
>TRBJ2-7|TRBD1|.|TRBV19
TGTGCCAGTAGTATCCCGGGACAGGGGTACGAGCAGTACTTC
CASSIPGQGYEQYF
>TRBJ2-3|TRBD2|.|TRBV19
TGTGCCAGTACCCCCCGGGGGGGCACAGATACGCAGTATTTT
CASTPRGGTDTQYF
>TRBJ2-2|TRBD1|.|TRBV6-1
TGTGCCAGCAGTGACTACGGGACAGGGGAGAAAACCGGGGAGCTGTTTTTT
CASSDYGTGEKTGELFF
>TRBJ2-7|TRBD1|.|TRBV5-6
TGTGCCAGCAGCCCTAACCTGGGACAGTCCTACGAGCAGTACTTC
CASSPNLGQSYEQYF
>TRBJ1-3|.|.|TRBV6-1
TGTGCCAGCAGTGAAAGGTGGGGGGTGGGCCGAAACACCATATATTTT
CASSERWGVGRNTIYF
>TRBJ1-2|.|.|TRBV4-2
TGTGCCAGCAGCCAAGTGACGAGGGTCGACTATGGCTACACCTTC
CASSQVTRVDYGYTF
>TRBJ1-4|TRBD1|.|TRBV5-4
TGTGCCAGCAGCTCGGACAGGGGGCGGGATGAAAAACTGTTTTTT
CASSSDRGRDEKLFF
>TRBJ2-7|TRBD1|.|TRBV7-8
TGTGCCAGCAGCACCCGACAGGGGGCGAGAAACGAGCAGTACTTC
CASSTRQGARNEQYF
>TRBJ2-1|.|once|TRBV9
TGTGCCAGCAGCGTAGGTATGATATATCGGAATGAGCAGTTCTTC
CASSVGMIYRNEQFF
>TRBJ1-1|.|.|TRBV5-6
TGTGCCAGCAGCTTGGACTTAGGGGGGGAGGCTTTCTTT
CASSLDLGGEAFF
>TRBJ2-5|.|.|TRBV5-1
TGCGCCAGCAGCTTGGAGGGGTGGGAAGAGACCCAGTACTTC
CASSLEGWEETQYF
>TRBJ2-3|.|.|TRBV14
TGTGCCAGCAGCTTACGACTAACTAGCACAGATACGCAGTATTTT
CASSLRLTSTDTQYF
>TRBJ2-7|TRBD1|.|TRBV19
TGTGCCAGTCGACGGGGACAGGGAGGGGAGCAGTACTTC
CASRRGQGGEQYF
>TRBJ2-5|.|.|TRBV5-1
TGCGCCAGCAGCTTGGGGCAGGCGGAGACCCAGTACTTC
CASSLGQAETQYF
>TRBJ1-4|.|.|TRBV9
TGTGCCAGCAGCGTAGTTGGACGGGGGGGGTCGGATGAAAAACTGTTTTTT
CASSVVGRGGSDEKLFF
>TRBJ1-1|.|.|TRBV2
TGTGCCAGCCACCCGACTCCCTGGGTCGACACTGAAGCTTTCTTT
CASHPTPWVDTEAFF
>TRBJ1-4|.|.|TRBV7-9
TGTGCCAGCAGCTCAGGAATGGGCGAAAAACTGTTTTTT
CASSSGMGEKLFF
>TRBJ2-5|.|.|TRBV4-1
TGCGCCAGCAGCCGCCTGGCCCAAGAGACCCAGTACTTC
CASSRLAQETQYF
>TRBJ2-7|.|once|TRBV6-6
TGTGCCAGCAGTTACTCGATTCTAGTAGACTACGAGCAGTACTTC
CASSYSILVDYEQYF
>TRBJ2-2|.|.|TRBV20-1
TGCAGTGCTAGAGGTCTTAGGGAGCTGTTTTTT
CSARGLRELFF
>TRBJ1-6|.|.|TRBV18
TGTGCCAGCTCACCAATCGCCGGGGATTCACCCCTCCACTTT
CASSPIAGDSPLHF
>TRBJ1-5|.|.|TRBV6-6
TGTGCCAGCAGACCGGGAAACCTGTATCAGCCCCAGCATTTT
CASRPGNLYQPQHF
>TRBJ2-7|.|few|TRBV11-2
TGTGCCAGCAGCTCTCGCAGTTACGAGCAGTACTTC
CASSSRSYEQYF
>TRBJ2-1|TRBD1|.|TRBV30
TGTGCCTGGAGTACCTGGGGACAGGGAATGAAAAAGTTCTTC
CAWSTWGQGMKKFF
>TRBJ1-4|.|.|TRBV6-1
TGTGCCAGCAGTGAAGCGGGGGGGCCCTATGAAAAACTGTTTTTT
CASSEAGGPYEKLFF
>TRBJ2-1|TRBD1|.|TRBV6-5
TGTGCCAGCGGACCCGGGACAGGGAAAGATGAGCAGTTCTTC
CASGPGTGKDEQFF
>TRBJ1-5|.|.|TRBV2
TGTGCCAGCCAGGGTTTTACAGGGCAGGGCAATCAGCCCCAGCATTTT
CASQGFTGQGNQPQHF